These T cell receptor beta chains were read from a single sample in a study of PD-L1 blockade in urothelial cancer. Profiling relied on immunoSEQ multiplex PCR, and the TCRdb table lists in-frame clones only, not all of them. The profile shows around 43,000 clones, about 88% of them singletons. The material was PBMCs, obtained around atezolizumab (anti-PD-L1) treatment. The receptors were gathered from a donor aged 40 or over with urothelial cancer. CDR3s include the opening cysteine and the closing phenylalanine or tryptophan. Fields, in order: V gene, clone size, D gene, J gene, CDR3 protein, CDR3 DNA. A D gene is named only where the DNA matches it firmly. Not all rows give a size; the values are once, few, many and, for expanded clones, a class.

v_gene: TRBV10-1; abundance: NA; d_gene: NA; j_gene: TRBJ2-5; CDR3aa: CASRTGEDRETQYF; CDR3nt: TGCGCCAGCAGAACAGGGGAGGATAGGGAGACCCAGTACTTC
v_gene: TRBV4-3; abundance: NA; d_gene: NA; j_gene: TRBJ2-6; CDR3aa: CASSQAMVWGAGANVLTF; CDR3nt: TGCGCCAGCAGCCAAGCTATGGTGTGGGGGGCTGGGGCCAACGTCCTGACTTTC
v_gene: TRBV2; abundance: NA; d_gene: TRBD2; j_gene: TRBJ2-2; CDR3aa: CASSGGRASDTGELFF; CDR3nt: TGTGCCAGCAGCGGCGGGAGGGCCTCTGACACCGGGGAGCTGTTTTTT
v_gene: TRBV11-2; abundance: NA; d_gene: NA; j_gene: TRBJ2-5; CDR3aa: CASSFFGGEQETQYF; CDR3nt: TGTGCCAGCAGCTTTTTCGGGGGTGAGCAAGAGACCCAGTACTTC
v_gene: TRBV6-5; abundance: NA; d_gene: NA; j_gene: TRBJ1-2; CDR3aa: CASSLVPGNNYGYTF; CDR3nt: TGTGCCAGCAGCCTGGTTCCGGGGAACAACTATGGCTACACCTTC
v_gene: TRBV9; abundance: NA; d_gene: TRBD2; j_gene: TRBJ2-1; CDR3aa: CASSVAGLANSYNEQFF; CDR3nt: TGTGCCAGCAGCGTAGCGGGACTAGCGAACTCCTACAATGAGCAGTTCTTC
v_gene: TRBV11-2; abundance: NA; d_gene: NA; j_gene: TRBJ2-7; CDR3aa: CASSPRLVSREQYF; CDR3nt: TGTGCCAGCAGCCCCCGGCTAGTCTCTCGCGAGCAGTACTTC
v_gene: TRBV4-1; abundance: NA; d_gene: NA; j_gene: TRBJ2-2; CDR3aa: CASSQELRARNTGELFF; CDR3nt: TGCGCCAGCAGCCAAGAGTTGCGAGCTCGTAACACCGGGGAGCTGTTTTTT
v_gene: TRBV7-6; abundance: NA; d_gene: NA; j_gene: TRBJ2-1; CDR3aa: CASSRWAGDYNEQFF; CDR3nt: TGTGCCAGCAGCCGTTGGGCCGGCGACTACAATGAGCAGTTCTTC
v_gene: TRBV2; abundance: NA; d_gene: TRBD1; j_gene: TRBJ2-7; CDR3aa: CASSAETGNSYEQYF; CDR3nt: TGTGCCAGCAGTGCGGAGACAGGGAACTCCTACGAGCAGTACTTC
v_gene: TRBV28; abundance: NA; d_gene: NA; j_gene: TRBJ2-5; CDR3aa: CASSGADQETQYF; CDR3nt: TGTGCCAGCAGTGGGGCAGACCAAGAGACCCAGTACTTC
v_gene: TRBV5-1; abundance: NA; d_gene: TRBD1; j_gene: TRBJ1-4; CDR3aa: CASSLGQGWSTAGEKLFF; CDR3nt: TGCGCCAGCAGCTTGGGACAGGGGTGGTCCACCGCGGGGGAAAAACTGTTTTTT
v_gene: TRBV18; abundance: once; d_gene: TRBD2; j_gene: TRBJ2-1; CDR3aa: CASAGLAGVPYNEQFF; CDR3nt: TGTGCCAGCGCCGGACTAGCGGGAGTCCCCTACAATGAGCAGTTCTTC
v_gene: TRBV4-2; abundance: NA; d_gene: NA; j_gene: TRBJ1-3; CDR3aa: CASSQEIDFGNTIYF; CDR3nt: TGTGCCAGCAGCCAAGAGATAGACTTTGGAAACACCATATATTTT
v_gene: TRBV7-2; abundance: NA; d_gene: NA; j_gene: TRBJ1-4; CDR3aa: CASSPHTTNEKLFF; CDR3nt: TGTGCCAGCAGCCCTCACACAACTAATGAAAAACTGTTTTTT
v_gene: TRBV25-1; abundance: NA; d_gene: TRBD1; j_gene: TRBJ2-7; CDR3aa: CASSPGQGAFRQYF; CDR3nt: TGTGCCAGCAGCCCGGGACAGGGGGCCTTTCGGCAGTACTTC
v_gene: TRBV2; abundance: NA; d_gene: TRBD1; j_gene: TRBJ1-2; CDR3aa: CASSDRGQGYGYTF; CDR3nt: TGTGCCAGCAGTGACAGGGGACAGGGGTATGGCTACACCTTC